This T cell receptor beta chain was profiled in a study of blood T cell repertoires in COVID-19. Between the trimmed V and J ends, which lost 2 bases and 3 bases, there was a span of 19 bases. The CDR3 spans 16 residues. Germline CDR1 reads GTSNPN; CDR2 reads SVGIG (reference sequence). Per the authors' pipeline: Scientists estimated how many nucleated cells there were by amplifying reference gene primers. Here immunoSEQ multiplex PCR was the method, and the copy in TCRdb shows in-frame clones only, minus some. For V, J and clone size, that table is used; D and trimming come from the DNA. The sample has 250,000 to 350,000 clones; roughly 90% are singletons.

The source of this sequence is a woman between 25 and 40 years old with COVID-19, enrolled during active disease. V usage is TRBV30 and J usage is TRBJ1-1, with D perhaps TRBD1 (6 bases). Sequencing input: peripheral blood. The CDR3 sequence is CAWSKRQVSKDTEAFF. CDR3 in DNA: TGTGCCTGGAGTAAGAGACAGGTATCGAAGGACACTGAAGCTTTCTTT.